A selection of T cell receptor beta chains follows, all from one sample in a study of beta chain features in type 1 diabetes. The repertoire was sequenced with immunoSEQ multiplex PCR; TCRdb's copy has only in-frame clones and lacks some. The table shows under 300,000 clones, with around 25% occurring only once. Sample: naive CD4+ T cells from blood. All receptors come from a woman aged 25 to 39 with type 1 diabetes. CDR3s include the opening cysteine and the closing phenylalanine or tryptophan. A D gene is named only where the DNA matches it firmly. The size field is filled for only some rows; it gives once, few, many or a size class.

V gene	J gene	CDR3 length	clone size	D gene	CDR3 protein	CDR3 DNA
TRBV7-9	TRBJ1-1	14	.	.	CASSAIGGGQDAFF	TGTGCCAGCAGCGCCATTGGGGGGGGGCAGGATGCTTTCTTT
TRBV7-9	TRBJ1-4	15	.	TRBD1	CASSSPDRENEKLFF	TGTGCCAGCAGCTCGCCGGACAGGGAGAATGAAAAACTGTTTTTT
TRBV13	TRBJ2-7	14	.	.	CASSLQGRRDEQYF	TGTGCCAGCAGCTTACAGGGCAGAAGGGACGAGCAGTACTTC
TRBV7-9	TRBJ1-5	13	few	.	CASSLEGDQPQHF	TGTGCCAGCAGCTTAGAAGGGGATCAGCCCCAGCATTTT
TRBV27	TRBJ2-4	15	few	TRBD2	CASSPRLAGADIQYF	TGTGCCAGCAGTCCCCGACTAGCGGGAGCTGACATTCAGTACTTC
TRBV29-1	TRBJ1-2	13	.	.	CSASGTTNYGYTF	TGCAGCGCCAGCGGGACAACTAACTATGGCTACACCTTC
TRBV11-2	TRBJ1-2	13	.	TRBD1	CASTLQGADGYTF	TGTGCCAGCACCCTACAGGGGGCGGATGGCTACACCTTC
TRBV29-1	TRBJ1-1	15	.	.	CSVDGGVARFTEAFF	TGCAGCGTTGATGGGGGGGTGGCCCGCTTCACTGAAGCTTTCTTT
TRBV7-9	TRBJ2-2	14	.	.	CASSLAGVTGELFF	TGTGCCAGCAGCTTAGCGGGAGTGACCGGGGAGCTGTTTTTT
TRBV2	TRBJ1-2	13	few	.	CASSVGADHGYTF	TGTGCCAGCAGTGTTGGGGCTGACCATGGCTACACCTTC
TRBV5-1	TRBJ2-3	13	.	.	CASSLSGTDTQYF	TGCGCCAGCAGCTTGTCTGGCACAGATACGCAGTATTTT
TRBV5-4	TRBJ2-7	14	few	.	CASSQRQDFYEQYF	TGTGCCAGCAGTCAGAGACAGGACTTCTACGAGCAGTACTTC
TRBV5-1	TRBJ2-1	12	few	.	CASSLGGDEQFF	TGCGCCAGCAGCTTGGGCGGGGATGAGCAGTTCTTC
TRBV27	TRBJ1-2	13	.	.	CASSLQGLYGYTF	TGTGCCAGCAGTTTACAGGGGCTCTATGGCTACACCTTC
TRBV7-3	TRBJ2-7	13	.	.	CASSPRSEVEQYF	TGTGCCAGCAGCCCCCGGAGTGAAGTCGAGCAGTACTTC
TRBV5-4	TRBJ2-7	13	.	.	CASSQDYSYEQYF	TGTGCCAGCAGCCAAGACTACTCCTACGAGCAGTACTTC
TRBV4-1	TRBJ1-2	15	once	TRBD1	CASSQRQGVNYGYTF	TGCGCCAGCAGCCAACGACAGGGGGTAAACTATGGCTACACCTTC
TRBV4-1	TRBJ2-3	16	few	.	CASSHRRQDSTDTQYF	TGCGCCAGCAGCCACCGCCGTCAGGATAGCACAGATACGCAGTATTTT
TRBV28	TRBJ2-5	14	.	TRBD2	CASSLGGREETQYF	TGTGCCAGCAGTTTAGGGGGGAGGGAAGAGACCCAGTACTTC
TRBV25-1	TRBJ2-2	14	.	TRBD1	CASKGQGDTGELFF	TGTGCCAGCAAGGGACAGGGCGACACCGGGGAGCTGTTTTTT
TRBV18	TRBJ2-1	15	few	TRBD2	CASSPTSGSRNEQFF	TGTGCCAGCTCTCCTACTAGCGGGAGTCGTAATGAGCAGTTCTTC
TRBV7-9	TRBJ2-5	11	.	.	CASKREETQYF	TGTGCCAGCAAGAGAGAAGAGACCCAGTACTTC
TRBV19	TRBJ2-6	16	few	.	CASSIVSGFGANVLTF	TGTGCCAGTAGTATCGTTTCGGGTTTTGGGGCCAACGTCCTGACTTTC
TRBV28	TRBJ1-2	15	once	.	CASSFDPRGARGYTF	TGTGCCAGCAGTTTTGATCCTCGGGGGGCAAGAGGCTACACCTTC